Given below is one TCR beta chain in context. The sample is drawn from a study of shared clonotypes between healthy human individuals. The table came from immunoSEQ multiplex PCR; TCRdb's copy has only in-frame clones and leaves some out. Of roughly 500,000 clones in the sample, around 74% were seen once. V was shortened by 4 bases and J by 2 bases, with 15 bases between the two germline ends. There are 15 residues in the CDR3. Germline assignment: CDR1 SGHRS and CDR2 YFSETQ. Material for sequencing was PBMCs. The J gene is TRBJ2-5, the V gene TRBV5-1; D may be TRBD1 (5 bases). This receptor was identified in a woman aged 40 to 50 in good health. Some clones in this sample may be carry-over from other donors' samples. The DNA for the CDR3 is TGCGCCAGCAGCGACCAGGGTCCCGGGCAAGAGACCCAGTACTTC. Translation gives CASSDQGPGQETQYF.